This T cell receptor beta chain was retrieved from a study of PD-1 blockade in classical Hodgkin lymphoma. Concerning this clone: Its specificity is unknown.

TCRdb's copy holds only in-frame clones and misses some; the assay was immunoSEQ multiplex PCR. The repertoire has about 63,000 clones, 85% to 90% of them found once; the top ten carry around 5%. Findings and limits, study-wide: Relapsed/refractory patients reportedly had lower baseline diversity than newly diagnosed patients.

In every patient, relapse followed autologous stem cell transplantation, while exposure to brentuximab vedotin differed. CDR3 length: 15 residues. Germline V gene lookup returns CDR1 SGHRS and CDR2 YFSETQ. V was shortened by 5 bases and J by 0 bases, with 12 bases between the two germline ends. This receptor was obtained from a human donor with classical Hodgkin lymphoma. V and J are TRBV5-1 and TRBJ2-1; D not resolved. The sequences come from peripheral blood mononuclear cells (PBMCs), collected before the second cycle of nivolumab. CDR3 DNA sequence: TGCGCCAGCAGAGGTTTCACCTACTCCTACAATGAGCAGTTCTTC. It yields the protein CASRGFTYSYNEQFF.